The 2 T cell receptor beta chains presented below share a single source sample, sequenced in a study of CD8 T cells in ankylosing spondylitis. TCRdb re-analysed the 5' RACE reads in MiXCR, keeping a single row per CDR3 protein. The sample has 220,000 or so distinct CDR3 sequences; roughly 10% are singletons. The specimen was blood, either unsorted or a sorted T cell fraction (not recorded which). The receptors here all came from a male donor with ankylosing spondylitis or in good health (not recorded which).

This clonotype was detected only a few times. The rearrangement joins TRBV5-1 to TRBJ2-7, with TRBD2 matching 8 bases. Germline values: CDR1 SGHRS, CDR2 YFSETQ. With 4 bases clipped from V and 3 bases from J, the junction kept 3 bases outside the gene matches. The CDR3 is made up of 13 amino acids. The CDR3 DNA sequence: TGCGCCAGCAGCGACCTAGCGGGCTACGAGCAGTACTTC. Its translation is CASSDLAGYEQYF.

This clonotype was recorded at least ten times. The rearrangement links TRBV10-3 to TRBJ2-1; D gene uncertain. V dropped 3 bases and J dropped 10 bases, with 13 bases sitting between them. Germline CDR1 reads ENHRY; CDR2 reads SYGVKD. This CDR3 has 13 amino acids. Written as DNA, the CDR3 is TGTGCCATCAGTGACCTGGTCGCCGAGGAGCAGTTCTTC. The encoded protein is CAISDLVAEEQFF.